This T cell receptor (beta chain) was found in a study of blood T cells in healthy people across ages. In the case of this clonotype: Antigen: not known.

General observations from the study: Observed TCR beta diversity showed a strong correlation with the percentage of naive T cells as measured by flow cytometry. It was the long-lived donors that had more naive CD4+ cells and higher diversity than aged donors.

PCR was performed a second time for about 6 to 12 cycles using a sample-barcoded 5' primer and a J-beta primer mix. TCRdb analysed the 5' RACE reads with MiXCR anew, one entry per CDR3 protein. The table lists approximately 490,000 distinct CDR3 sequences, 24% of them singletons. They isolated at least 6 million PBMCs from each sample. This CDR3 spans 13 amino acids. Germline V lookup: CDR1 SNHLY, CDR2 FYNNEI. Trimming took 7 bases from V and 2 from J, leaving 10 bases between them. This same sample was also part of a study on T cells of mothers and their children. That study reports: Among related mother-child pairs, overlap was slightly higher than in unrelated pairs, though not significantly.

This chain uses TRBV2 with TRBJ2-3; the D is unclear. This TCR derives from a boy aged 5-17 years in good health. The source material was blood. The CDR3 nucleotides read TGTGCCAGCAATCTCGGTTTCACAGATACGCAGTATTTT. Translating gives CASNLGFTDTQYF.